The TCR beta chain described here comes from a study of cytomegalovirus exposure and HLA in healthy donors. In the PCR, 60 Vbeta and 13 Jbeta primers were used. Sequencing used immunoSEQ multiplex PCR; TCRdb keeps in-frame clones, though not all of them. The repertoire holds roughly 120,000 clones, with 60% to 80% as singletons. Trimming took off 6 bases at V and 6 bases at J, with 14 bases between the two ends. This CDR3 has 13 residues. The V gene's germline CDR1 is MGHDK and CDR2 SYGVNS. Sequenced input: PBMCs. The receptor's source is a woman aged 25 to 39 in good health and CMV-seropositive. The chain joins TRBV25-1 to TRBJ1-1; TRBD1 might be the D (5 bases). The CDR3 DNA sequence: TGTGCCAGCAGAACATTACGGGGGGCTGAAGCTTTCTTT. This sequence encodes CASRTLRGAEAFF.